The 28 T cell receptor beta chains given below trace back to one sample, sequenced in a study of early T cells in non-severe SARS-CoV-2 infection. In TCRdb, the 5' RACE reads were re-called with MiXCR into one record per CDR3 protein. This table holds 55,000 or so distinct CDR3 sequences, roughly 10% found once. Sequenced: whole blood. The origin of the receptors is an adult who was a healthcare worker with PCR-confirmed SARS-CoV-2 infection or an uninfected control (not recorded which).

This clonotype has only a few counts. This chain joins TRBV24-1 and TRBJ2-2; 9 bases line up with TRBD1. CDR1 is KGHDR, CDR2 SFDVKD, per germline. V was clipped by 7 bases and J by 0 bases; unmatched bases: 2. The CDR3 runs to 15 residues. CDR3 sequence: CATSGQGPNTGELFF. The CDR3 bases are TGTGCCACCAGCGGACAGGGGCCGAACACCGGGGAGCTGTTTTTT.

The rearrangement joins TRBV4-1 to TRBJ2-4; tentatively, D is TRBD1 or TRBD2 (6 bases each). The CDR3 length is 16 residues. V lost 1 base and J 8 bases, leaving 18 bases between the germline ends. Germline CDR1 MGHRA, CDR2 YSYEKL. For the CDR3, the DNA is TGCGCCAGCAGCCAAGTGGAGGGCAACAGGGTGGACATTCAGTACTTC. Protein: CASSQVEGNRVDIQYF.

CDR3 protein: CASSSDRLQPQHF. The CDR3 region has the DNA TGTGCCAGCAGCTCGGACCGGTTGCAGCCCCAGCATTTT. J is TRBJ1-5 and V is TRBV3-1, with D uncertain. The CDR3 has 13 residues. Germline V gene lookup returns CDR1 LGHDT and CDR2 YNNKEL (reference sequence). V gave up 5 bases and J gave up 7 bases, with 12 bases separating them.

This clonotype was seen more than once but under ten times. The genes are TRBV11-2 and TRBJ2-7; 9 bases line up with TRBD2. The V gene end was trimmed by 3 bases and the J gene end by 4 bases; junction bases not matched to a gene: 7. Per germline, CDR1 SGHAT and CDR2 FQNNGV. This CDR3 has 15 residues. This CDR3 reads CASSFLIAGDYEQYF. The CDR3 DNA is TGTGCCAGCAGCTTCCTAATAGCGGGAGATTACGAGCAGTACTTC.

The table lists this clonotype with a count of one. The chain joins TRBV7-8 to TRBJ2-7; D remains ambiguous. The germline CDR1 and CDR2 sequences are SGHVS and FQNEAQ. Trimming cost V 1 base and J 2 bases, with 9 bases left between them. The CDR3 has 14 amino acids. The DNA of the CDR3 is TGTGCCAGCAGCTTAGGCGGTCCGACCTACGAGCAGTACTTC. Translation gives CASSLGGPTYEQYF.

The V call is TRBV6-1, the J call TRBJ2-3; D unclear. CDR3 length equals 14 residues. Deletions cut 1 base from V and 0 bases from J, with 5 bases between. Germline CDR1 and CDR2: MNHNS and SASEGT. CDR3 DNA: TGTGCCAGCAGTGAAGACATCAGCACAGATACGCAGTATTTT. Residues: CASSEDISTDTQYF.

The table lists this clonotype with a few counts. The chain is built from TRBV29-1 and TRBJ2-2; 11 nucleotides agree with TRBD2. This CDR3 is built from 16 residues. Trimming cost V 6 bases and J 2 bases; bases outside gene matches: 8. CDR1 is SQVTM and CDR2 is ANQGSEA in the germline V gene. CDR3 DNA: TGCAGCGTCGGAAAACTAGCGGGAGTTAACACCGGGGAGCTGTTTTTT. This translates into CSVGKLAGVNTGELFF.

This clonotype was observed a few times. This chain links TRBV29-1 with TRBJ2-1; possibly TRBD2 for D (6 bases). CDR1 SQVTM and CDR2 ANQGSEA come from the germline V gene. Trimming took off 5 bases at V and 10 bases at J, with 12 bases between the two ends. CDR3 length: 11 amino acids. The CDR3 loop is CSVRSGSEQFF. The DNA for the CDR3 is TGCAGCGTTCGGAGCGGGTCCGAGCAGTTCTTC.

This clonotype was observed a handful of times. The chain has TRBV29-1 and TRBJ2-5, with unresolved D. CDR1 is SQVTM, CDR2 ANQGSEA, per germline. V was shortened by 3 bases and J by 5 bases, with 4 bases between the two germline ends. This CDR3 is 10 amino acids long. CDR3 nucleotide sequence: TGCAGCGTTGATAGGGAGACCCAGTACTTC. Translating gives CSVDRETQYF. The whole variable domain, remainder taken from reference TRBV29-1 and TRBJ2-5, is SAVISQKPSRDICQRGTSLTIQCQVDSQVTMMFWYRQQPGQSLTLIATANQGSEATYESGFVIDKFPISRPNLTFSTLTVSNMSPEDSSIYLCSVDRETQYFGPGTRLLVL.

The V call is TRBV12-3 or TRBV12-4, the J call TRBJ2-2; perhaps D is TRBD1 or TRBD2 (5 bases each). CDR3 length equals 16 residues. V was shortened by 5 bases and J by 0 bases, with 13 bases between the two germline ends. CDR3 sequence reads: CASSEYRTSNTGELFF. The CDR3 DNA reads as TGTGCCAGCAGTGAGTACAGGACTTCGAACACCGGGGAGCTGTTTTTT.

This clonotype has more than one count but fewer than ten. V is TRBV20-1 and J is TRBJ1-5; 9 nucleotides align to TRBD1. The J segment lost 0 bases and the V segment lost 3 bases, leaving 6 bases of the junction unmatched. The CDR3 length is 16 residues. The germline V gene has CDR1 DFQATT and CDR2 SNEGSKA (reference sequence). As DNA, the CDR3 is TGCAGTGCTAGTGACAGGGGGAGATATAGCAATCAGCCCCAGCATTTT. Its translation is CSASDRGRYSNQPQHF.

There are a few counts of this clonotype. This rearrangement joins TRBV29-1 to TRBJ2-7, with a tentative D call TRBD1 (5 bases). The CDR3 contains 12 residues. Trimming shortened V by 3 bases and J by 5 bases, and 11 bases separated the two germline ends. The germline CDR1 and CDR2 sequences are SQVTM and ANQGSEA. The CDR3 DNA reads TGCAGCGTTGATTCAGGGCTGGACGAGCAGTACTTC. It encodes CSVDSGLDEQYF.

This clonotype was detected a few times. The chain has TRBV7-8 and TRBJ2-1; D is unresolved. Germline loops: CDR1 SGHVS, CDR2 FQNEAQ. The V end lost 0 bases, the J end lost 12 bases, and 9 bases lay between the germline ends. This CDR3 comprises 12 residues. CDR3 sequence reads: CASSLANPLQFF. DNA of the CDR3: TGTGCCAGCAGCTTAGCGAATCCGCTGCAGTTCTTC. The whole variable domain, filled in from reference TRBV7-8 and TRBJ2-1, reads GAGVSQSPRYKVAKRGQDVALRCDPISGHVSLFWYQQALGQGPEFLTYFQNEAQLDKSGLPSDRFFAERPEGSVSTLKIQRTQQEDSAVYLCASSLANPLQFFGPGTRLTVL.

This clonotype was seen only a few times. V usage is TRBV19 and J usage is TRBJ2-2; no clear D. V shed 3 bases and J shed 7 bases, with 6 bases lying between them. Germline V gene sequence: CDR1 LNHDA, CDR2 SQIVND (reference sequence). The CDR3 runs to 12 residues. The CDR3 loop reads CASSIASGELFF. The CDR3 nucleotides read TGTGCCAGTAGTATTGCGAGCGGGGAGCTGTTTTTT.

This clonotype turned up a few times. V and J are TRBV3-1 and TRBJ2-2; D might be TRBD1 (5 bases). The CDR3 spans 18 residues. Germline CDR1 and CDR2: LGHDT and YNNKEL (reference sequence). V was pared by 2 bases and J by 0 bases, with 16 bases between. This chain's CDR3 is CASSQNGVVTANTGELFF. The CDR3 region has the DNA TGTGCCAGCAGCCAAAACGGAGTCGTGACAGCGAACACCGGGGAGCTGTTTTTT.

This clonotype was seen a handful of times. This sequence joins TRBV3-1 and TRBJ2-7, with D maybe TRBD1 (6 bases). Germline loops: CDR1 LGHDT, CDR2 YNNKEL (reference sequence). This CDR3 comprises 15 residues. V was clipped by 0 bases and J by 6 bases, with 15 bases between them. The DNA for the CDR3 is TGTGCCAGCAGCCAAGATGAAGGGGGTTCCAGCGAGCAGTACTTC. Translating gives CASSQDEGGSSEQYF.

This clonotype was counted between two and nine times. The chain employs TRBV6-1 and TRBJ1-5; D is unresolved. CDR3 length equals 14 residues. V was pared by 4 bases and J by 0 bases, with 7 bases between. Germline V gives CDR1 MNHNS, CDR2 SASEGT. CDR3 amino acids: CASSAGGSNQPQHF. Written as DNA, the CDR3 is TGTGCCAGCAGTGCTGGCGGTAGCAATCAGCCCCAGCATTTT.

Comment on this clonotype: A read error may be the cause here, since a much bigger clone is one base away. This chain connects TRBV3-1 to TRBJ1-1; D uncertain. The length of the CDR3 is 15 residues. The V end was cut by 4 bases, the J end by 5 bases, with 17 bases between. The V gene's germline CDR1 is LGHDT and CDR2 YNNKEL (reference sequence). The CDR3 DNA reads as TGTGCCAGCAGCCCCTCCGCGGGCGTAGCAACTGAAGCTTTCTTT. Encoded protein: CASSPSAGVATEAFF.

The rearrangement joins TRBV29-1 to TRBJ1-2; a possible D gene is TRBD1 (5 bases). Trimming pared 7 bases from V and 4 bases from J, leaving 16 bases between. CDR3 length equals 13 residues. The germline gives CDR1 SQVTM, CDR2 ANQGSEA. Here the CDR3 reads CSDRDPLLYGYTF. CDR3 DNA: TGCAGCGATCGGGACCCCCTCCTCTATGGCTACACCTTC.

This clonotype was seen many times. V and J are TRBV7-2 and TRBJ1-1, with D unclear. CDR1 and CDR2 from the germline V gene are SGHTA and FQGNSA. Trimming removed 1 base at V and 4 bases at J, with 13 bases between. This CDR3 spans 15 amino acids. In nucleotides, the CDR3 is TGTGCCAGCAGCTTAGGAGACTCGAGAACCACTGAAGCTTTCTTT. Amino acid sequence: CASSLGDSRTTEAFF.

This clonotype turned up a few times. The rearrangement joins TRBV5-1 to TRBJ2-7; 8 bases match TRBD1. Unmatched junction bases numbered 6, after V lost 0 bases and J lost 1 base. The CDR3 is 16 amino acids. CDR1 is SGHRS, CDR2 YFSETQ, per germline. In DNA form, the CDR3 reads TGCGCCAGCAGCTTGGCCGGGACAGGTCTTTCCTACGAGCAGTACTTC. Its translation is CASSLAGTGLSYEQYF.

This clonotype showed up many times. The chain has TRBV28 and TRBJ2-7; 8 bases are a match to TRBD1. V shed 3 bases and J 5 bases; nucleotides not matched to a gene: 9. The CDR3 consists of 15 residues. CDR1 MDHEN and CDR2 SYDVKM come from the germline V gene. In DNA form, the CDR3 reads TGTGCCAGCAGTTTGAACAGGGGGGTACGGAACGAGCAGTACTTC. Protein product: CASSLNRGVRNEQYF.

The chain is built from TRBV6-1 and TRBJ2-7; TRBD1 is a possible D gene (7 bases). V was trimmed by 6 bases and J by 6 bases, leaving 15 bases between them. CDR1 and CDR2 (germline): MNHNS, SASEGT. The CDR3 runs to 13 residues. CDR3 coding DNA: TGTGCCAGCAGAAGCCAGGGGGGCTCCGAGCAGTACTTC. Residues: CASRSQGGSEQYF.

This clonotype was seen more than once but under ten times. CDR3 sequence (DNA): TGTGCCAGCAGTTCAGGGGGCGGGACCAAAAACATTCAGTACTTC. This encodes CASSSGGGTKNIQYF. V usage is TRBV12-3 or TRBV12-4 and J usage is TRBJ2-4, with 8 bases aligning to TRBD1. This CDR3 comprises 15 residues. With V trimmed by 4 bases and J by 2 bases, 4 bases remained unmatched.

This clonotype occurred many times. The chain joins TRBV3-1 to TRBJ2-7, with D possibly being TRBD2 (5 bases). The V gene's germline CDR1 is LGHDT and CDR2 YNNKEL (reference sequence). This CDR3 has 16 residues. The germline V and J ends were trimmed by 1 base and 0 bases, with 13 bases remaining between them. In DNA, the CDR3 is TGTGCCAGCAGCCAAGGTAGCGTTCCGAGCTCCTACGAGCAGTACTTC. Its protein is CASSQGSVPSSYEQYF.

V usage is TRBV28 and J usage is TRBJ2-7; a weak D match, TRBD2 (7 bases). The CDR3 runs to 13 residues. CDR1 and CDR2 (germline): MDHEN, SYDVKM. Deletions cut 11 bases from V and 2 bases from J, with 16 bases between. CDR3 in DNA: TGTGCCTCGCATGGGGGGGCACCCTACGAGCAGTACTTC. It translates to CASHGGAPYEQYF.

This clonotype was recorded a few times. This chain links TRBV10-3 with TRBJ1-1; D unclear. This CDR3 spans 15 amino acids. V was pared by 8 bases and J by 2 bases, with 18 bases between. From germline, CDR1 is ENHRY and CDR2 SYGVKD. This chain's CDR3 is CAIAPTGFSNTEAFF. CDR3 nucleotides: TGTGCCATCGCCCCAACCGGATTCAGTAACACTGAAGCTTTCTTT.

This clonotype was detected only a few times. The V call is TRBV28, the J call TRBJ1-1, with 10 positions matching TRBD1. Germline V gene lookup returns CDR1 MDHEN and CDR2 SYDVKM. The CDR3 spans 15 residues. V trimming: 6 bases; J trimming: 5 bases; junction bases outside the gene matches: 9. DNA of the CDR3: TGTGCCAGCAGCAGGACAGGGGGTAGGAGTACTGAAGCTTTCTTT. Protein product: CASSRTGGRSTEAFF.